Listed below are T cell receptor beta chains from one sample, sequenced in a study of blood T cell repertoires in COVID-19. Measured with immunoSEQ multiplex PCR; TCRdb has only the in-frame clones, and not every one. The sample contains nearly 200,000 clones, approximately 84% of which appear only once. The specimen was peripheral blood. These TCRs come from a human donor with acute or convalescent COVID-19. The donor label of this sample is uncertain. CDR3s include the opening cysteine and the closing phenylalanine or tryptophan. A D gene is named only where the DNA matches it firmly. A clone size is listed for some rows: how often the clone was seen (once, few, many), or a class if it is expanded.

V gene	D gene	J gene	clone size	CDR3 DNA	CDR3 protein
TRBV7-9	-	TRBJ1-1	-	TGTGCCAGCAGCTCCACCAACCTATTCGGGAACACTGAAGCTTTCTTT	CASSSTNLFGNTEAFF
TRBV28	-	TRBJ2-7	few	TGTGCCAGCAGATTCGGGGCGGGGTCCTACGAGCAGTACTTC	CASRFGAGSYEQYF
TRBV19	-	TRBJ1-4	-	TGTGCCAGTAGTATGGCGGGGCAGGGCCCAAAACTGTTTTTT	CASSMAGQGPKLFF
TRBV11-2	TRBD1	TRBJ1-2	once	TGTGCCAGCAGCCTACGAACCCTGGACAGGGCGGGACGGTATGGCTACACCTTC	CASSLRTLDRAGRYGYTF
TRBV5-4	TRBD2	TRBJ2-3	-	TGTGCCAGCAGCACGACAAACGGACTAGTTGATACGCAGTATTTT	CASSTTNGLVDTQYF
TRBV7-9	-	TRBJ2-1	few	TGTGCCAGCAGCCGGCTTGGACAGTCCTACAATGAGCAGTTCTTC	CASSRLGQSYNEQFF
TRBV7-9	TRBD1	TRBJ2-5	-	TGTGCCAGCAGCCACGGACAGGGCCAAGAGACCCAGTACTTC	CASSHGQGQETQYF
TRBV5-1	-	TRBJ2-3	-	TGCGCCAGCGGCGGCCGGGTTACAGATACGCAGTATTTT	CASGGRVTDTQYF
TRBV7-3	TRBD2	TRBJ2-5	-	TGTGCCAGCAGGACTCGGCGGGAGGGGGAGACCCAGTACTTC	CASRTRREGETQYF
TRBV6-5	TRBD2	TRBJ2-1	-	TGTGCCAGCGGGCGGGGGGATATTAATGAGCAGTTCTTC	CASGRGDINEQFF
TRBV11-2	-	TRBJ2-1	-	TGTGCCAGCAGCCTTCAAATCCCCCCAGGGTACAATGAGCAGTTCTTC	CASSLQIPPGYNEQFF
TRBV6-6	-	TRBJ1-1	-	TGTGCCAGCAGGCCATCATATGAGGGCGCTGAAGCTTTCTTT	CASRPSYEGAEAFF
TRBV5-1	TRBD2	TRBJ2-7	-	TGCGCCAGCAGCTGGATGTCACCGGGACTAGCGGAGGTCTCCTACGAGCAGTACTTC	CASSWMSPGLAEVSYEQYF
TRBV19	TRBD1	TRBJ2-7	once	TGTGCCAGTAGTTCCGGGACAGGGATAGACGAGCAGTACTTC	CASSSGTGIDEQYF
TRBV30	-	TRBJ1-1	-	TGTGCCTGGAACTGGAACACTGAAGCTTTCTTT	CAWNWNTEAFF
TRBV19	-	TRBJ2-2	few	TGTGCCAGTAGTAGCGGCACCGGGGAGCTGTTTTTT	CASSSGTGELFF
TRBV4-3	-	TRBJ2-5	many	TGCGCCAGCAGCGCCGGTCTGGGGTCAGGGGAGACCCAGTACTTC	CASSAGLGSGETQYF
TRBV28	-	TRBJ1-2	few	TGTGCCAGCAGCGTCGGTTACGCGGGGGTAGGTGGCTACACCTTC	CASSVGYAGVGGYTF
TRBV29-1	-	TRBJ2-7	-	TGCAGCGTGGACGGGGATGGTGGCGAGCAGTACTTC	CSVDGDGGEQYF
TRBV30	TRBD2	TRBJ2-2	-	TGTGCCTGGAGAACAGGGGCCCTAGCGGGAGGCACCGGGGAGCTGTTTTTT	CAWRTGALAGGTGELFF
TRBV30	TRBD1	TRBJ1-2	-	TGTGCCTGGAGCCGGACAGGACATAGGATCTATGGCTACACCTTC	CAWSRTGHRIYGYTF
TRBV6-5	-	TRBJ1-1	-	TGTGCCAGCAGACTGACAGGGAACACTGAAGCTTTCTTT	CASRLTGNTEAFF
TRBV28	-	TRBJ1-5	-	TGTGCCAGCGGGGCTGGGGGGTCTAGTCAGCCCCAGCATTTT	CASGAGGSSQPQHF
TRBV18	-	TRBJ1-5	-	TGTGCCAGCTCACCAGGGCAGGACTATCGGCCCCAGCATTTT	CASSPGQDYRPQHF
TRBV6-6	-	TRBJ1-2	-	TGTGCCAGCCGCTGGACTGCGCAACCGAACTATGGCTACACCTTC	CASRWTAQPNYGYTF
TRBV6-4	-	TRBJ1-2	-	TGTGCCAGCAGTGCCCAAGGCGGGAATAACTATGGCTACACCTTC	CASSAQGGNNYGYTF
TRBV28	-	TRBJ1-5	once	TGTGCCAGCAGTTTGGGGGGGCGACAGCGCAATCAGCCCCAGCATTTT	CASSLGGRQRNQPQHF
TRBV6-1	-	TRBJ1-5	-	TGTGCCAGCACTGACACAGGGATCTATAGCAATCAGCCCCAGCATTTT	CASTDTGIYSNQPQHF
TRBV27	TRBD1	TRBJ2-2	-	TGTGCCAGCAGTTTCGGACAGGGGGGTGGGGAGCTGTTTTTT	CASSFGQGGGELFF
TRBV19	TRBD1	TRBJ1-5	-	TGTGCCAGTAGTGACCGGGACAGGGGTTTAGGTCAGCCCCAGCATTTT	CASSDRDRGLGQPQHF
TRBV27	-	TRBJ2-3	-	TGTGCCAGCAGTTTCGGGGTTAGCACAGATACGCAGTATTTT	CASSFGVSTDTQYF
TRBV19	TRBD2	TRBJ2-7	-	TGTGCCAGTAGTATCCGGACTAGCGGGAGGCCTTCCTCCTACGAGCAGTACTTC	CASSIRTSGRPSSYEQYF
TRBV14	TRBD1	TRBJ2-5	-	TGTGCCAGCAGCACAGAGGGGACAGGGAACGCGGAGACCCAGTACTTC	CASSTEGTGNAETQYF
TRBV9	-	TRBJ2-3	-	TGTGCCAGCACCCCGTGGGGCGGAACACAGACAGATACGCAGTATTTT	CASTPWGGTQTDTQYF
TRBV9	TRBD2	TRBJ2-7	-	TGTGCCAGCAGCGTAGGAGGAGAGTTAGCGGGAGCCCCTTACTTC	CASSVGGELAGAPYF
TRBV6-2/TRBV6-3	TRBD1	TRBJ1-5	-	TGTGCCAGCAGTGCCACAGGGGGCGGTCAGCCCCAGCATTTT	CASSATGGGQPQHF
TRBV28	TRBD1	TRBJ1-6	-	TGTGCCAGCAGTTTGGGCGACAGGGTAAATTCACCCCTCCACTTT	CASSLGDRVNSPLHF
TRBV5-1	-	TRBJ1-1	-	TGCGCCAGCAGCTTGGGGGCAGACCCTCCGGCGACGGCTTTCTTT	CASSLGADPPATAFF
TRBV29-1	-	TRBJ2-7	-	TGCAGCGCCGAGGACAGTTTCTCCTACGAGCAGTACTTC	CSAEDSFSYEQYF
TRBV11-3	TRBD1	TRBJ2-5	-	TGTGCCAGCAGCTTAGGCCAGGGGGCAAAAGAGACCCAGTACTTC	CASSLGQGAKETQYF
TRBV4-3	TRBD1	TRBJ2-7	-	TGCGCCAGCAGCCAAGGTCGGACAGGGGGCCCGCGGGAGCAGTACTTC	CASSQGRTGGPREQYF
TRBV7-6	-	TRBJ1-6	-	TGTGCCAGCAGCTTAGCGGTTCAGGGTGGAAATTCACCCCTCCACTTT	CASSLAVQGGNSPLHF
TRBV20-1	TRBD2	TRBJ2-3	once	TGCAGTGCTAGTTCTCTAGCGGGGACAGATACGCAGTATTTT	CSASSLAGTDTQYF
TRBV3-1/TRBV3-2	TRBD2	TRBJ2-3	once	TGTGCCAGCAGCCGGAATAGCGGGAGGTCGGATACGCAGTATTTT	CASSRNSGRSDTQYF
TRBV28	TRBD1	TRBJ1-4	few	TGTGCCAGCCGACCCACAGGGGCCGGGTCGGAAAAACTGTTTTTT	CASRPTGAGSEKLFF
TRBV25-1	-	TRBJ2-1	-	TGTGCCAGCAGTGATCCTGCGGGCAACTACAATGAGCAGTTCTTC	CASSDPAGNYNEQFF
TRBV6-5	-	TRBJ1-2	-	TGTGCCAGCAGTCCCGCGGGGAATGGCTACACCTTC	CASSPAGNGYTF
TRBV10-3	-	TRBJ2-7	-	TGTGCCATCAGTGATATACAGGGCAGGAACTCCTACGAGCAGTACTTC	CAISDIQGRNSYEQYF
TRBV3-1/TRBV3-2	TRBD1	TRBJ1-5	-	TGTGCCAGCAGCCAAGGACAGGGTCATCAGCCCCAGCATTTT	CASSQGQGHQPQHF
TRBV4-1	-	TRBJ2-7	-	TGCGCCAGCAGCATCGGACAGGGAGGGAACTACGAGCAGTACTTC	CASSIGQGGNYEQYF